Following are 25 T cell receptor beta chains from one sample sequenced in a study of cytomegalovirus exposure and HLA in healthy donors. Vbeta (60) and Jbeta (13) primers were used in the PCR. Some clones are missing from TCRdb's copy, which holds only in-frame ones; the method was immunoSEQ multiplex PCR. The table lists 200,000 to 300,000 clones, 80% to 90% of them singletons. The specimen was PBMCs. The origin of the receptors is a woman in her 40s in good health and CMV-seropositive.

V is TRBV4-2 and J is TRBJ2-1, with 11 positions matching TRBD2. V was clipped by 1 base and J by 7 bases; unmatched bases: 3. The CDR3 has 15 amino acids. Germline values: CDR1 LGHNA, CDR2 YNFKEQ. CDR3 region: CASSQALAGANEQFF. The CDR3 nucleotides are TGTGCCAGCAGCCAAGCACTAGCGGGAGCGAATGAGCAGTTCTTC.

The chain recombines TRBV28 with TRBJ1-6; 7 bases map to TRBD1. The CDR3 totals 15 residues. Trimming took 5 bases from V and 7 from J; bases not matched to a gene: 8. The germline gives CDR1 MDHEN, CDR2 SYDVKM. CDR3 DNA: TGTGCCAGCAGTGGGGGGACAGTCGGGAATTCACCCCTCCACTTT. This encodes CASSGGTVGNSPLHF.

The chain is built from TRBV25-1 and TRBJ2-2; 7 positions match TRBD2. The V gene end was trimmed by 1 base and the J gene end by 6 bases; junction bases not matched to a gene: 14. The length of the CDR3 is 18 residues. The V gene's germline CDR1 is MGHDK and CDR2 SYGVNS. CDR3 region: CASSESRTSVGGPGELFF. CDR3 nucleotide sequence: TGTGCCAGCAGTGAATCGCGTACTAGCGTCGGTGGTCCCGGGGAGCTGTTTTTT.

The chain recombines TRBV5-6 with TRBJ1-2, with TRBD1 matching 12 bases. In germline, CDR1 is SGHDT, CDR2 YYEEEE. The CDR3 contains 14 residues. Losses at the gene ends were 4 bases for V and 5 bases for J; bases not matched to a gene: 3. Here the CDR3 reads CASSRDRGLYGYTF. The CDR3 nucleotides are TGTGCCAGCAGCCGGGACAGGGGGCTTTATGGCTACACCTTC. Drawing the rest from reference TRBV5-6 and TRBJ1-2, the complete variable domain is DAGVTQSPTHLIKTRGQQVTLRCSPKSGHDTVSWYQQALGQGPQFIFQYYEEEERQRGNFPDRFSGHQFPNYSSELNVNALLLGDSALYLCASSRDRGLYGYTFGSGTRLTVV.

The chain has TRBV5-4 and TRBJ1-1, with D possibly TRBD1 on 5 matching bases. The V and J ends lost 0 bases and 4 bases respectively, with 10 bases between them. The CDR3 runs 14 residues. Germline CDR1 SGHNT, CDR2 YYREEE (reference sequence). CDR3 sequence reads: CASSLERGTTEAFF. As DNA, the CDR3 is TGTGCCAGCAGCTTGGAAAGGGGAACCACTGAAGCTTTCTTT.

V is TRBV6-6 and J is TRBJ2-6; no clear D. This CDR3 has 14 residues. Looked up from germline, CDR1 is MNHNY and CDR2 is SVGAGI (reference sequence). Trimming shortened V by 8 bases and J by 0 bases, and 8 bases separated the two germline ends. The CDR3 is CASLSHSGANVLTF. CDR3 sequence (DNA): TGTGCCAGCTTGAGTCACTCTGGGGCCAACGTCCTGACTTTC.

The chain employs TRBV30 and TRBJ2-7; TRBD1 matches 7 bases. Germline lookup yields CDR1 GTSNPN and CDR2 SVGIG (reference sequence). With 4 bases clipped from V and 3 bases from J, the junction kept 12 bases outside the gene matches. The length of the CDR3 is 15 residues. The CDR3 region is CAWTPQGLISYEQYF. The CDR3 DNA sequence: TGTGCCTGGACCCCACAGGGGTTGATTAGCTACGAGCAGTACTTC. Complete variable domain (other parts from reference TRBV30 and TRBJ2-7): SQTIHQWPATLVQPVGSPLSLECTVEGTSNPNLYWYRQAAGRGLQLLFYSVGIGQISSEVPQNLSASRPQDRQFILSSKKLLLSDSGFYLCAWTPQGLISYEQYFGPGTRLTVT.

The V gene is TRBV19, the J gene TRBJ1-5, with TRBD1 matching over 7 bases. In germline, CDR1 is LNHDA, CDR2 SQIVND (reference sequence). The junction had 7 bases not matched to a gene; V was cut back by 5 bases and J by 3 bases. This CDR3 is 15 amino acids long. DNA of the CDR3: TGTGCCAGTAGTCTGGGGACAGCCCACAATCAGCCCCAGCATTTT. This gives the protein CASSLGTAHNQPQHF.

V usage is TRBV20-1 and J usage is TRBJ1-2; no definite D call. This CDR3 has 11 residues. V lost 3 bases to trimming and J lost 4 bases, with 6 bases between them. Germline CDR1 is DFQATT and CDR2 is SNEGSKA (reference sequence). The CDR3 reads CSASPGYGYTF. The CDR3 DNA follows: TGCAGTGCTAGTCCCGGCTATGGCTACACCTTC.

This chain links TRBV18 with TRBJ1-1, with 9 bases that match TRBD1. Germline V gene lookup returns CDR1 KGHSH and CDR2 LQKENI. There are 15 residues in the CDR3. Germline trimming cut 1 base from V and 5 bases from J; bases unmatched to any gene: 5. This CDR3 reads CASSPRTGGLTEAFF. CDR3 in DNA: TGTGCCAGCTCACCACGTACAGGGGGCTTGACTGAAGCTTTCTTT.

The chain joins TRBV7-8 to TRBJ2-1, with 8 bases aligning to TRBD2. V lost 2 bases, J lost 10 bases, and 4 bases stayed unmatched. CDR1 and CDR2 (germline): SGHVS, FQNEAQ. This CDR3 contains 13 residues. CDR3 sequence (DNA): TGTGCCAGCAGCTTAAATAGCGGGAACGAGCAGTTCTTC. Translated: CASSLNSGNEQFF.

Only a few counts were recorded for this clone. V and J are TRBV30 and TRBJ2-1; 9 bases agree with TRBD2. Trimming cost V 3 bases and J 12 bases; bases outside gene matches: 12. Germline assignment: CDR1 GTSNPN and CDR2 SVGIG (reference sequence). The CDR3 runs to 14 residues. The DNA for the CDR3 is TGTGCCTGGAGGAGTGGGCTAGCGGGGCGGGGGCAGTTCTTC. Protein: CAWRSGLAGRGQFF.

This clone has only one observation. This chain joins TRBV5-4 and TRBJ2-4; the D gene is possibly TRBD2 (5 bases). Trimming stripped 1 base from V and 8 bases from J, with 10 bases between. The CDR3 covers 13 residues. CDR1 and CDR2 from the germline V gene are SGHNT and YYREEE (reference sequence). This CDR3 reads CASSLRTSDIQYF. CDR3 nucleotides: TGTGCCAGCAGCTTGAGGACTTCGGACATTCAGTACTTC.

This clone was observed a handful of times. J is TRBJ1-2 and V is TRBV6-6, with no clear D. The CDR3 is 13 residues long. Germline V gene data show CDR1 as MNHNY and CDR2 as SVGAGI (reference sequence). The V gene lost 6 bases and the J gene lost 4 bases, with 12 bases spanning the gap. This CDR3 is CASRTDFRYGYTF. DNA of the CDR3: TGTGCCAGCAGAACCGACTTCCGCTATGGCTACACCTTC.

This chain uses TRBV27 with TRBJ2-3; no clear D gene. CDR1 and CDR2 (germline): MNHEY, SMNVEV (reference sequence). CDR3 size: 16 residues. Trimming removed 2 bases at V and 1 base at J, with 13 bases between. The CDR3: CASSLRGVSRTDTQYF. CDR3 DNA sequence: TGTGCCAGCAGTTTAAGAGGCGTATCTCGCACAGATACGCAGTATTTT.

This chain joins TRBV20-1 and TRBJ1-2; D unresolved. V was shortened by 0 bases and J by 13 bases, with 12 bases between the two germline ends. The CDR3 extends over 11 amino acids. Germline V gene lookup returns CDR1 DFQATT and CDR2 SNEGSKA (reference sequence). The CDR3 region has the DNA TGCAGTGCTAGAGATTCCCCGGAGGGCACCTTC. The encoded protein is CSARDSPEGTF.

J is TRBJ2-4 and V is TRBV11-2; possible D gene TRBD1, 6 bases. The CDR3 runs 13 residues. Germline-derived CDR1 and CDR2 are SGHAT and FQNNGV. Trimming pared 3 bases from V and 12 bases from J, leaving 15 bases between. As DNA, the CDR3 is TGTGCCAGCAGCTTTACAGGGATGGACAGTCAGTACTTC. Encoded protein: CASSFTGMDSQYF.

The chain links TRBV5-6 to TRBJ2-1; D is possibly TRBD2 (5 bases). The V gene's germline CDR1 is SGHDT and CDR2 YYEEEE. The CDR3 length is 16 residues. The V and J ends lost 4 bases and 2 bases respectively, with 16 bases between them. The CDR3 spells CASSAHPGIPYNEQFF. CDR3 DNA: TGTGCCAGCAGCGCTCACCCGGGGATTCCCTACAATGAGCAGTTCTTC.

The gene calls are TRBV4-2 and TRBJ1-2; D is possibly TRBD1 (5 bases). Trimming removed 0 bases at V and 2 bases at J, with 13 bases between. Germline CDR1 reads LGHNA; CDR2 reads YNFKEQ. The CDR3 covers 16 residues. Written as DNA, the CDR3 is TGTGCCAGCAGCCAAGATCTTGACAGCTTGAACTATGGCTACACCTTC. It yields the protein CASSQDLDSLNYGYTF.

V is TRBV7-9 and J is TRBJ2-6; 9 nucleotides agree with TRBD1. With 3 bases clipped from V and 4 bases from J, the junction kept 7 bases outside the gene matches. The CDR3 runs to 17 residues. Germline V gene data show CDR1 as SEHNR and CDR2 as FQNEAQ (reference sequence). The CDR3, as DNA: TGTGCCAGCAGCTTGACAGGGGGGGATGCAGGGGCCAACGTCCTGACTTTC. Its translation: CASSLTGGDAGANVLTF.

This clone was seen a single time. The rearrangement uses TRBV19 and TRBJ1-2; D call uncertain. Trimming stripped 8 bases from V and 5 bases from J, with 6 bases between. This CDR3 comprises 10 residues. The germline V gene has CDR1 LNHDA and CDR2 SQIVND (reference sequence). CDR3: CASGTYGYTF. In DNA, the CDR3 is TGTGCCAGTGGTACATATGGCTACACCTTC.

This chain connects TRBV7-9 to TRBJ1-2; TRBD1 matches at 8 bases. Germline CDR1 reads SEHNR; CDR2 reads FQNEAQ (reference sequence). This CDR3 region has 16 residues. Unmatched junction bases numbered 4, after V lost 0 bases and J lost 1 base. CDR3 sequence (DNA): TGTGCCAGCAGCTTAGCGGACAGGGAAGTTAACTATGGCTACACCTTC. Translating gives CASSLADREVNYGYTF.

In the case of this clone: Other DNA sequences in the sample encode the same CDR3. The genes are TRBV20-1 and TRBJ1-2; 7 bases line up with TRBD1. Germline assignment: CDR1 DFQATT and CDR2 SNEGSKA (reference sequence). The trim removed 5 bases at V and 8 bases at J, leaving 2 bases unmatched. The CDR3 loop spans 10 amino acids. For the CDR3, the DNA is TGCAGTGCTCGGACAGGAGGCTACACCTTC. This translates into CSARTGGYTF.

This chain links TRBV27 with TRBJ2-2, with 8 bases aligning to TRBD2. The CDR3 has 12 residues. V was clipped by 3 bases and J by 14 bases; unmatched bases: 5. CDR1 is MNHEY, CDR2 SMNVEV, per germline (reference sequence). CDR3 region: CASSFVSGSLFF. The CDR3 DNA sequence: TGTGCCAGCAGTTTTGTAAGCGGGAGCCTGTTTTTT.

This chain links TRBV28 with TRBJ2-7; 11 bases are a match to TRBD1. The CDR3 covers 16 residues. Germline assignment: CDR1 MDHEN and CDR2 SYDVKM. V shed 4 bases, J shed 4 bases, and the junction held 9 bases outside the gene matches. CDR3 amino acids: CASSSTGGTGGYEQYF. CDR3 in DNA: TGTGCCAGCAGTTCGACGGGGGGGACAGGGGGTTACGAGCAGTACTTC.